The clone carrying this T cell receptor (beta chain) was recorded at least ten times. Investigators profiled TCR beta VDJ and CDR3 from genomic DNA template. Each CDR3 protein is one row after TCRdb ran MiXCR on the reads. The table lists about 210,000 distinct CDR3 sequences, 61% of them singletons. This entry is derived from a study of CD8+CD57+ T cells in acquired aplastic anemia. The CDR3 length is 15 residues. V shed 3 bases and J 4 bases; nucleotides not matched to a gene: 5. Germline assignment: CDR1 LNHDA and CDR2 SQIVND (reference sequence). The J gene is TRBJ2-1, the V gene TRBV19; the match to TRBD1 covers 8 bases. This TCR came from a human donor in good health. Sequenced input: sorted CD4+, CD8+, or CD8+CD57+ T cells (not recorded which) from PBMCs. The CDR3 DNA sequence: TGTGCCAGTAGTATCCAGGGACAGGCGTACAATGAGCAGTTCTTC. It is translated as CASSIQGQAYNEQFF.